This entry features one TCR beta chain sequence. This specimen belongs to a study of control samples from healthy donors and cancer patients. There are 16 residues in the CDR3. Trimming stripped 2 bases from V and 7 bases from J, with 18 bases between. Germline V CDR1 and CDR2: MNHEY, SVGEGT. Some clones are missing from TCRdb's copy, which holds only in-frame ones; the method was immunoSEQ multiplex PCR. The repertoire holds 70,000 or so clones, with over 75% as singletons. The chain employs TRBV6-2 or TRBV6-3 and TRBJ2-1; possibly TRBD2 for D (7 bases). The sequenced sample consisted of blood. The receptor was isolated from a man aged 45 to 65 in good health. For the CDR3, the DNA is TGTGCCAGCAGTTACCCCCGAGGGGGGGCAAGGAATGAGCAGTTCTTC. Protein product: CASSYPRGGARNEQFF.